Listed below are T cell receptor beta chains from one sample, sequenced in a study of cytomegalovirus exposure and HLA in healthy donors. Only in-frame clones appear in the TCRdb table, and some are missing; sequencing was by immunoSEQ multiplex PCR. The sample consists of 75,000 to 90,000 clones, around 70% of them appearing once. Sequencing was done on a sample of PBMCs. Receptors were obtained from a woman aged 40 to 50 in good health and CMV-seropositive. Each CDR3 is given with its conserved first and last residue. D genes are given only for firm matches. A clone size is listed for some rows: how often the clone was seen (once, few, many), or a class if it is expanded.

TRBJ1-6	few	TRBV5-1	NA	CASSFAATEYNSPLHF	TGCGCCAGCAGCTTTGCCGCTACCGAGTATAATTCACCCCTCCACTTT
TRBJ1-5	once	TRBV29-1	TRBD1	CSVRQGDQPQHF	TGCAGCGTTAGACAGGGGGATCAGCCCCAGCATTTT
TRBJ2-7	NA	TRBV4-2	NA	CASSQDRDSYEQYF	TGTGCCAGCAGCCAAGACAGGGACTCCTACGAGCAGTACTTC
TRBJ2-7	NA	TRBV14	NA	CASSQNGLIDEQYF	TGTGCCAGCAGCCAGAACGGACTGATTGACGAGCAGTACTTC
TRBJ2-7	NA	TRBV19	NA	CASSYNEGSYEQYF	TGTGCCAGTAGTTACAATGAGGGCTCCTACGAGCAGTACTTC
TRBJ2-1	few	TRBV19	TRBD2	CASSLAGALYNEQFF	TGTGCCAGTAGTTTAGCGGGAGCCCTTTACAATGAGCAGTTCTTC
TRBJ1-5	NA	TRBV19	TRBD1	CASSRTQGDGPQHF	TGTGCCAGTAGTCGAACCCAGGGGGACGGGCCCCAGCATTTT
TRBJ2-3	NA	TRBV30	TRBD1	CASNPGQGKTGTDTQYF	TGTGCCTCTAATCCGGGACAGGGAAAAACTGGCACAGATACGCAGTATTTT
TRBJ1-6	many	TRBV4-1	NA	CASSQVSKGLYRATDNSPLHF	TGCGCCAGCAGCCAAGTTTCAAAGGGACTATACAGGGCTACAGATAATTCACCCCTCCACTTT
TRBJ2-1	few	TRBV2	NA	CSLSHSDLSYNEQFF	TGTTCATTAAGTCACAGTGACCTGTCCTACAATGAGCAGTTCTTC
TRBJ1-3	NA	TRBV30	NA	CAWRGLGGNTIYF	TGTGCCTGGAGGGGGCTAGGGGGAAACACCATATATTTT